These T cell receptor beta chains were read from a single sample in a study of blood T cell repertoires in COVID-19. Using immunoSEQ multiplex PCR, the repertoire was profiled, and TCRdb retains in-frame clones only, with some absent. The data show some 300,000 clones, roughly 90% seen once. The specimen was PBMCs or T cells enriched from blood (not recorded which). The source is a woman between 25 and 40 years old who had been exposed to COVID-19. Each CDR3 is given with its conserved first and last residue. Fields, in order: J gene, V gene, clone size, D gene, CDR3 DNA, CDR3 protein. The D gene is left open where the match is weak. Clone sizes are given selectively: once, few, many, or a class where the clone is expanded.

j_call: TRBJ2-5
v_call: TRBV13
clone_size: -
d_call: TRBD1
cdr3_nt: TGTGCCAGCAGTTTTATCCGGGACAGGGGGCTGGAGACCCAGTACTTC
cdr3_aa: CASSFIRDRGLETQYF

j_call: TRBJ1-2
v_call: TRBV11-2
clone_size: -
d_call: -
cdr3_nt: TGTGCCAGCAGCTTAGAGGTGGGGGGATACTATGGCTACACCTTC
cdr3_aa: CASSLEVGGYYGYTF

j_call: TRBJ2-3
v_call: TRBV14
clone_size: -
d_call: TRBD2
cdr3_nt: TGTGCCAGCAGCCAGGTTAGCGGGGGGATCACAGATACGCAGTATTTT
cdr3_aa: CASSQVSGGITDTQYF

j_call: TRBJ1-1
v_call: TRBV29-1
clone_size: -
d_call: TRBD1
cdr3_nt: TGCAGCGTTGAAGATCAACAGGGGGCTGAAGCTTTCTTT
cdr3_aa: CSVEDQQGAEAFF

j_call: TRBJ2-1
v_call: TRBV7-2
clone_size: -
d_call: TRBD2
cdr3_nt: TGTGCCAGCAGCTCATTAGCGGGGGGCAATTACAATGAGCAGTTCTTC
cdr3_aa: CASSSLAGGNYNEQFF

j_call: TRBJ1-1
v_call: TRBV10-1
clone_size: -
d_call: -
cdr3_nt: TGCGCCAGCAGTGAACGGGGTAGTGGCACTGAAGCTTTCTTT
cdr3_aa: CASSERGSGTEAFF

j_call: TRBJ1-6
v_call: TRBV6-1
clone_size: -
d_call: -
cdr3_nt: TGTGCCAGCAGTGAAATCTGGAGGAGCTCCTATAATTCACCCCTCCACTTT
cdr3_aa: CASSEIWRSSYNSPLHF

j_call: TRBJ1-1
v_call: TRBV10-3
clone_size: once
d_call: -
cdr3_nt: TGTGCCATCAGTGCTCTACAGGAGAACACTGAAGCTTTCTTT
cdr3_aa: CAISALQENTEAFF

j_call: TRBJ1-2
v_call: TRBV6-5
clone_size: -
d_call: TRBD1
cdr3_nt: TGTGCCAGCAGCCATTCCGGGACAGAACTCTATGGCTACACCTTC
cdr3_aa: CASSHSGTELYGYTF

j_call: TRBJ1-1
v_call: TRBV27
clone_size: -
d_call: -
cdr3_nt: TGTGCCAGCAGTGTCACCGGGACTATGAACACTGAAGCTTTCTTT
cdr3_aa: CASSVTGTMNTEAFF

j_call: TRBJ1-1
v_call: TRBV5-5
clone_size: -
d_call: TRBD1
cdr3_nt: TGTGCCAGCAGCCCAGGGACAGCTGGCTGGATGAACACTGAAGCTTTCTTT
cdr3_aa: CASSPGTAGWMNTEAFF

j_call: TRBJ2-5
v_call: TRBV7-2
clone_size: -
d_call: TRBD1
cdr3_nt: TGTGCCAGCAGCCCGGGACAGGCCCAAGAGACCCAGTACTTC
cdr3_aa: CASSPGQAQETQYF

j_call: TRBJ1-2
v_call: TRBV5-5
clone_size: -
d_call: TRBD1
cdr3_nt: TGTGCCAGCAGCTATGGACAGGCCTATGGCTACACCTTC
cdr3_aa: CASSYGQAYGYTF

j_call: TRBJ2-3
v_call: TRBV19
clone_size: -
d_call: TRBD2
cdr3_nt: TGTGCCAGTAGTATTTTAGCGGGGGGGCGTGTAGATACGCAGTATTTT
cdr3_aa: CASSILAGGRVDTQYF

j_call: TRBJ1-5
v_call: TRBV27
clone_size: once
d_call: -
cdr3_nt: TGTGCCAGCCGCCGGGGAGGGCAGCCCCAGCATTTT
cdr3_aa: CASRRGGQPQHF

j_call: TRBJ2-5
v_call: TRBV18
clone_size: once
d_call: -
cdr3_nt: TGTGCCAGCTCACCAGCAGGGGCCCTCCAAGAGACCCAGTACTTC
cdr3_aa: CASSPAGALQETQYF

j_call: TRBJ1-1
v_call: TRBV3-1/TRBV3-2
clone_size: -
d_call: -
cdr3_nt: TGTGCCAGCAGCCAGCAACCTCGGGAACCCTGGAGCCTGAACACTGAAGCTTTCTTT
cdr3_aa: CASSQQPREPWSLNTEAFF

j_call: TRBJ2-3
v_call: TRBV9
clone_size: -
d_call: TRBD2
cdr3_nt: TGTGCCAGCAGCGTAGGCGGGGGTCGGGGGGATACGCAGTATTTT
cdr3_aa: CASSVGGGRGDTQYF

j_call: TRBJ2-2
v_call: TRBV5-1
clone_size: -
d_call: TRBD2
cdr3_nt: TGCGCCAGCAGCCCTGAGGCTAGCGGGGGGCCCGGGTCCGGGGAGCTGTTTTTT
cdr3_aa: CASSPEASGGPGSGELFF

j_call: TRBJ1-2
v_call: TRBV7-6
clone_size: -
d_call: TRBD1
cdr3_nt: TGTGCCAGCAGCTTTCGGACAGGGGGCGACTATGGCTACACCTTC
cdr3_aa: CASSFRTGGDYGYTF

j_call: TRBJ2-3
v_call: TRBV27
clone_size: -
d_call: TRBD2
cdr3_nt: TGTGCCAGCAGTCGGTCGGGGGGATATATCTCAGATACGCAGTATTTT
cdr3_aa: CASSRSGGYISDTQYF

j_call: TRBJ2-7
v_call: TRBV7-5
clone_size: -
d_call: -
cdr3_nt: TGTGCCAGAAGCACCCTGGACAGGCCAACCTACGAGCAGTACTTC
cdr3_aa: CARSTLDRPTYEQYF

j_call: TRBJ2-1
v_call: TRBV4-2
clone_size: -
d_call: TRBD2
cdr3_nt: TGTGCCAGCAGCCATCTGCCCTTAACTAGCGGGGGGAACAATGAGCAGTTCTTC
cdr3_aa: CASSHLPLTSGGNNEQFF

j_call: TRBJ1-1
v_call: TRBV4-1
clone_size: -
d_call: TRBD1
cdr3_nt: TGCGCCAGCAGGGAAGGGGGCAGGGGGCGTAGGAACACTGAAGCTTTCTTT
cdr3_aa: CASREGGRGRRNTEAFF

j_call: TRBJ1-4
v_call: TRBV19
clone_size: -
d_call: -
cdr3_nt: TGTGCCAGTGCCGGGAGTAGGGTAACTAATGAAAAACTGTTTTTT
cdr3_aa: CASAGSRVTNEKLFF

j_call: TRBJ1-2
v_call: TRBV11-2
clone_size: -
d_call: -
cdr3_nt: TGTGCCAGCACACAGGTCCGGCCCCACTATGGCTACACCTTC
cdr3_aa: CASTQVRPHYGYTF

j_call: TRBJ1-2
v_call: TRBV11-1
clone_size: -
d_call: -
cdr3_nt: TGTGCCAGCACCCCAGGGGAGGGCTATGGCTACACCTTC
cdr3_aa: CASTPGEGYGYTF

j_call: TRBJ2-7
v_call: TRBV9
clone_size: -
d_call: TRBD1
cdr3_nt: TGTGCCAGCAGCCCACAGACAGGGAAACTCACCTACGAGCAGTACTTC
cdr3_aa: CASSPQTGKLTYEQYF

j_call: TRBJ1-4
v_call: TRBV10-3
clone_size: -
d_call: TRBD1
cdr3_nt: TGTGCCATCAGTCTGGGACAGGGACGTTTGAATGAAAAACTGTTTTTT
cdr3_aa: CAISLGQGRLNEKLFF

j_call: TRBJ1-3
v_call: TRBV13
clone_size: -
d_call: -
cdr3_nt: TGTGCCAGCAGCTTAAGATCAGGGACTAGCTCTGGAAACACCATATATTTT
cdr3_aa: CASSLRSGTSSGNTIYF

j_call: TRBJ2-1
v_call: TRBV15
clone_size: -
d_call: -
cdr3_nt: TGTGCCACCAGCAGAGATCGGTGGGGGGGCTATGAGCAGTTCTTC
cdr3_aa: CATSRDRWGGYEQFF

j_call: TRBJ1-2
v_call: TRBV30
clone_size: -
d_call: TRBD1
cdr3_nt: TGTGCCTGGATTAGACAGGGTACAGGCTATGGCTACACCTTC
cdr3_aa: CAWIRQGTGYGYTF